This T cell receptor (beta chain) was profiled in a study of identical twins. The CDR3 extends over 14 amino acids. TCRdb redid the calling of the 5' RACE reads with MiXCR, one entry per CDR3 protein. Among around 200,000 distinct CDR3 sequences listed, around 10% were seen once. J is TRBJ2-7 and V is TRBV21-1; the table's D gene call, TRBD2, was not cross checked with the DNA. TRBV21-1 is a pseudogene segment. Sample: memory (CD45RO+) T cells sorted from blood. The sequence came from a woman younger than 35 in good health. The CDR3 DNA sequence: TGTGCCAGCAGGCCACGCTTGCGGGAGTGGGAGCAGTACTTC. Protein: CASRPRLREWEQYF.